This TCR beta chain was profiled in a study of radiation and T cells in renal cell carcinoma. TCRdb's table, derived via immunoSEQ multiplex PCR, lists solely in-frame clones and lacks some. The top ten hold roughly 23% of the sample, which has about 140,000 clones, roughly 83% seen once. Indicated time point: baseline pretreatment blood. Treatment described: 15 Gy SBRT to primary tumor, nephrectomy 4 weeks later. This CDR3 has 12 amino acids. The V end was cut by 5 bases, the J end by 14 bases, with 18 bases between. The germline gives CDR1 LNHDA, CDR2 SQIVND (reference sequence). The input for sequencing was blood, taken from a patient whose treatment included radiotherapy and nephrectomy. The receptor's source is a woman between 50 and 59 years old with renal cell carcinoma. J is TRBJ1-1 and V is TRBV19, with D maybe TRBD1 (6 bases). CDR3 bases: TGTGCCAGTAGTGATAGGATGGCAGGGGAGTTCTTT. It is translated as CASSDRMAGEFF.